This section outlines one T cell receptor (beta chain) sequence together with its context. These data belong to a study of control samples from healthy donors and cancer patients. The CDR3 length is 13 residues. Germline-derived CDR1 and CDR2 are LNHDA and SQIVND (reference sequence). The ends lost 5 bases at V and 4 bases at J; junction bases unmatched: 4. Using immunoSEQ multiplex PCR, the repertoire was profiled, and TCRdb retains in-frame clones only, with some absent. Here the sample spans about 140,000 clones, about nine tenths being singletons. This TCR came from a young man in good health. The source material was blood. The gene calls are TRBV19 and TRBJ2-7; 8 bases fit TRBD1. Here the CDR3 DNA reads TGTGCCAGTAGTTCCGACAGGGGTTACGAGCAGTACTTC. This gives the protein CASSSDRGYEQYF. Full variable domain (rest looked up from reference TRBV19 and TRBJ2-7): DGGITQSPKYLFRKEGQNVTLSCEQNLNHDAMYWYRQDPGQGLRLIYYSQIVNDFQKGDIAEGYSVSREKKESFPLTVTSAQKNPTAFYLCASSSDRGYEQYFGPGTRLTVT.